A selection of T cell receptor beta chains follows, all from one sample in a study of shared clonotypes between healthy human individuals. Assay: immunoSEQ multiplex PCR; the TCRdb copy retains only in-frame clones and omits some. The sample holds around 650,000 clones, roughly 96% seen once. The sample comprised naive CD8+ T cells sorted from blood. The origin of the receptors is a woman aged 25 to 39 in good health. CDR3s leave out the opening cysteine and the closing phenylalanine or tryptophan. Fields, in order: J gene, V gene, clone size, D gene, CDR3 protein. D genes are given only for firm matches. Where a row states a size, it is once, few, many or the class of an expanded clone; other rows omit it.

TRBJ2-7	TRBV5-1	-	-	ASSGEDGSSYEQY
TRBJ2-7	TRBV10-2	-	-	ASTQDGYEQY
TRBJ2-5	TRBV9	-	TRBD2	ASSVGGGSGETQY
TRBJ2-2	TRBV2	-	-	ASSDGSPNTGELF
TRBJ2-7	TRBV10-3	-	TRBD1	AIDHTDRQSYEQY
TRBJ1-5	TRBV28	-	-	ASSLSPYSNQPQH
TRBJ2-3	TRBV6-5	once	-	ASIPAAGTDTQY
TRBJ2-7	TRBV28	-	-	ASCALGGREYEQY
TRBJ2-7	TRBV30	-	-	AWSSYRVYEQY
TRBJ2-3	TRBV6-5	-	-	ASSYSDGYTDTQY
TRBJ2-1	TRBV5-1	once	-	ASSLDIYGPYNEQF
TRBJ2-7	TRBV14	-	TRBD1	ASSQGTGPYEQY
TRBJ2-1	TRBV7-9	-	-	ASSRYHNEQF
TRBJ1-1	TRBV9	-	-	ASSVAGFNTEAF
TRBJ2-1	TRBV5-6	-	-	ASGVLDNEQF
TRBJ1-1	TRBV28	-	-	ASSWDLMNTEAF
TRBJ2-7	TRBV27	-	TRBD2	ASSLSGRAPEQY
TRBJ2-1	TRBV7-9	-	-	ASSLDGAGTHNEQF
TRBJ1-4	TRBV6-6	-	TRBD1	ASREFGSTGEKLF
TRBJ2-7	TRBV4-1	-	-	ASSRGPGYEQY
TRBJ2-7	TRBV9	-	-	ASSDGRGLSEQY
TRBJ2-3	TRBV5-4	-	TRBD1	ASRYRGSTDTQY
TRBJ2-1	TRBV19	once	TRBD2	ASSEGLAGGFGYNEQF
TRBJ2-1	TRBV27	-	TRBD2	ASSSLAGAINEQF
TRBJ2-2	TRBV7-9	-	-	ASSDRDKNTGELF
TRBJ2-7	TRBV28	-	-	ASSPLGDEQY
TRBJ1-5	TRBV7-2	-	-	ASRSEGGAQPQH
TRBJ2-7	TRBV5-5	once	-	ASSLALLQYYEQY
TRBJ1-5	TRBV19	-	TRBD1	ASMAGQGLSQPQH
TRBJ1-2	TRBV28	-	-	ASIKGYGYT
TRBJ2-5	TRBV6-5	-	-	ASSSSRGETQY
TRBJ2-2	TRBV5-6	-	-	ASSLAGGTGELF
TRBJ1-1	TRBV19	-	-	ASSLDGSLNTEAF
TRBJ2-1	TRBV28	-	-	ASSLLGWYEQF
TRBJ2-1	TRBV27	-	TRBD2	ASSLEASGVNEQF
TRBJ2-3	TRBV28	-	-	ASSLPGATDTQY
TRBJ2-7	TRBV9	-	TRBD1	ASSPPRQGYEQY
TRBJ2-2	TRBV9	-	-	ASSVVSVGELF
TRBJ2-7	TRBV27	-	TRBD2	ASSLVLAGGPGEQY
TRBJ2-5	TRBV7-9	-	-	ASSFGSLRLFDQETQY
TRBJ1-4	TRBV13	-	-	ASSLAEGEREKLF
TRBJ1-6	TRBV6-5	once	-	ASSTGTPNSPLH
TRBJ1-4	TRBV5-5	-	-	ASSRTDERTNEKLF
TRBJ2-3	TRBV27	-	-	ASSPISTDTQY
TRBJ2-7	TRBV30	once	TRBD1	ASKKGQGIGEQY
TRBJ2-5	TRBV2	-	-	ASQGFETQY
TRBJ1-2	TRBV28	once	-	ASSHFPASVSYGYT
TRBJ2-7	TRBV11-2	-	-	ASSLGSGGPYEQY
TRBJ1-1	TRBV29-1	-	-	SARTVYTEAF
TRBJ2-4	TRBV19	-	TRBD1	ASSIDGDRGAKNIQY
TRBJ1-4	TRBV13	-	-	ASSHTGIEKLF
TRBJ2-1	TRBV6-5	-	-	ASTADRHNEQF
TRBJ2-7	TRBV11-2	-	-	ASSLTWGTSYEQY